Listed here are 12 T cell receptor beta chains from one sample, sequenced in a study of Ad26.COV2.S vaccination and SARS-CoV-2 variants (dated by TCRdb to about 2021). This specimen's treatment or condition label, interpreted: roughly 20 received Ad26.COV2.S at low or high dose, single or two shots; five or six received placebo; per-sample allocation not given. Repertoires of vaccine and placebo recipients were sequenced from samples collected on day 63 after the first injection. The library was generated by the immunoSEQ multiplex PCR assay. The immuneACCESS repertoire file appears here via TCRdb, limited to in-frame rearrangements. These files lack a portion of the clones; in checked studies, under half of the deficit traces to unresolved V genes, and the cause of the others is not known. A total of about 390,000 clones appear in this sample, approximately 91% of them only once. 3% to 4.5% of the sample is held by the ten biggest clonotypes.

Source: peripheral blood, taken in a trial of Ad26.COV2.S vaccine versus placebo. The receptors were gathered from a person aged 18-65 years who received the Ad26.COV2.S COVID-19 vaccine or a placebo.

The gene calls are TRBV19 and TRBJ2-7; 9 nucleotides agree with TRBD1. Germline loops: CDR1 LNHDA, CDR2 SQIVND (reference sequence). The V segment lost 6 bases and the J segment 4 bases; nucleotides outside the gene matches: 7. There are 14 residues in the CDR3. As DNA, the CDR3 is TGTGCCAGTAGGAATCCCGGGACAGGGTACGAGCAGTACTTC. Translated: CASRNPGTGYEQYF.

V gene TRBV18 combines with J gene TRBJ1-5; possible D gene TRBD1, 5 bases. V lost 0 bases, J lost 1 base, and 7 bases lay in between. CDR1 and CDR2 from the germline V gene are KGHSH and LQKENI. The CDR3 length is 15 residues. CDR3 bases: TGTGCCAGCTCACCACCCGGGGGGAGCAATCAGCCCCAGCATTTT. It codes for CASSPPGGSNQPQHF.

The chain recombines TRBV29-1 with TRBJ2-3, with a possible D match to TRBD1 (6 bases). In germline, CDR1 is SQVTM, CDR2 ANQGSEA. Trimming cost V 8 bases and J 2 bases, with 14 bases left between them. This CDR3 is built from 13 residues. In nucleotides, the CDR3 is TGCAGCTACTCAGGGGAAAACACAGATACGCAGTATTTT. The encoded protein is CSYSGENTDTQYF.

This chain joins TRBV5-1 and TRBJ2-1; 9 positions match TRBD2. Losses at the gene ends were 4 bases for V and 4 bases for J; bases not matched to a gene: 3. The CDR3 covers 14 residues. The germline CDR1 and CDR2 sequences are SGHRS and YFSETQ. The CDR3 protein is CASSASGIYNEQFF. The CDR3 DNA follows: TGCGCCAGCAGCGCTAGCGGGATTTACAATGAGCAGTTCTTC.

The genes are TRBV24-1 and TRBJ2-7; unclear D gene. This CDR3 is 17 amino acids long. The germline V gene has CDR1 KGHDR and CDR2 SFDVKD. V lost 0 bases and J 6 bases, leaving 20 bases between the germline ends. CDR3 protein: CATSDLSLQLSRAEQYF. As DNA, the CDR3 is TGTGCCACCAGTGATTTGTCCCTACAGCTTTCTAGGGCCGAGCAGTACTTC.

The gene calls are TRBV25-1 and TRBJ1-2; D is possibly TRBD1 (5 bases). CDR1 MGHDK and CDR2 SYGVNS come from the germline V gene. V was clipped by 6 bases and J by 7 bases, with 9 bases between them. CDR3 size: 11 residues. CDR3 loop: CASSRGVGYTF. The CDR3 DNA reads as TGTGCCAGCAGCCGAGGGGTTGGCTACACCTTC.

For this clone: Other DNA sequences in the same sample also yield this CDR3. V is TRBV4-2 and J is TRBJ2-2, with 9 bases identical to TRBD2. The CDR3 totals 16 residues. Germline values: CDR1 LGHNA, CDR2 YNFKEQ. Germline trimming cut 2 bases from V and 0 bases from J; bases unmatched to any gene: 1. The CDR3 coding sequence is TGTGCCAGCAGCCAATTAGCGGGGGCGAACACCGGGGAGCTGTTTTTT. It specifies CASSQLAGANTGELFF.

V is TRBV20-1 and J is TRBJ1-1; 7 bases agree with TRBD1. CDR3 size: 15 residues. Losses at the gene ends were 3 bases for V and 4 bases for J; bases not matched to a gene: 11. CDR1 DFQATT and CDR2 SNEGSKA come from the germline V gene (reference sequence). CDR3 sequence reads: CSASPWQGVGTEAFF. The CDR3 DNA is TGCAGTGCTAGTCCCTGGCAGGGGGTTGGCACTGAAGCTTTCTTT.

CDR3 protein: CASSQLQGANTGELFF. The CDR3 DNA reads TGCGCCAGCAGCCAGCTACAGGGGGCGAACACCGGGGAGCTGTTTTTT. The chain couples TRBV4-3 to TRBJ2-2; 8 nucleotides align to TRBD1. This CDR3 spans 16 amino acids. The ends lost 3 bases at V and 0 bases at J; junction bases unmatched: 3. CDR1 is LGHNA, CDR2 YSLEER, per germline.

The chain is built from TRBV21-1 and TRBJ1-6. TRBV21-1 is a listed pseudogene. This CDR3 has 13 residues. CDR3 nucleotides: TGTGCCAGCGGAGGGGATAGTAATTCACCCCTCCACTTT. This sequence encodes CASGGDSNSPLHF.

The J gene is TRBJ2-1, the V gene TRBV10-3; TRBD2 is a possible D gene (6 bases). Trimming took off 10 bases at V and 5 bases at J, with 12 bases between the two ends. CDR1 is ENHRY, CDR2 SYGVKD, per germline. The CDR3 is 12 amino acids. Here the CDR3 DNA reads TGTGCCACCAGGACTACAAACAATGAGCAGTTCTTC. It specifies CATRTTNNEQFF.

This sequence joins TRBV5-4 and TRBJ1-1, with D perhaps matching TRBD1 (6 bases). Trimming stripped 4 bases from V and 3 bases from J, with 16 bases between. This CDR3 is built from 15 residues. Per the germline V gene, CDR1 is SGHNT and CDR2 is YYREEE (reference sequence). The CDR3 loop is CASSLGAPGDTEAFF. DNA for the CDR3: TGTGCCAGCAGCCTGGGGGCGCCGGGGGACACTGAAGCTTTCTTT.